This T cell receptor (beta chain) was found in a study of CD8+ T cells in alopecia areata. Study details: The drug, oral tofacitinib, was given to treated patients at 5 to 10 mg twice daily. Whole-study results and caveats: Only a single nonresponder existed, so baseline CD8+ expansion links stay unclear.

As for this clone: What it recognizes is unknown.

cDNA prepared by RNA extraction and subsequent reverse transcription served as the template for sequencing. Profiled with immunoSEQ multiplex PCR; TCRdb holds only in-frame clones, not every one. The sample lists about 190,000 clones; under 80% were seen once. Treatment defined: oral pan-JAK inhibitor, 5-10 mg twice daily. There are 14 residues in the CDR3. CDR1 SQVTM and CDR2 ANQGSEA come from the germline V gene. With 4 bases removed from V and 5 bases from J, the gap between germline ends came to 14 bases. Sequences were derived from CD4+ T cells sorted from blood, sampled around week 49, from a patient treated with tofacitinib. The TCR was taken from a human donor with alopecia areata. The chain employs TRBV29-1 and TRBJ1-4; D uncertain. CDR3 amino acids: CSVVVKGKNEKLFF. DNA for the CDR3: TGCAGCGTTGTCGTAAAAGGGAAAAATGAAAAACTGTTTTTT.